This is a list of T cell receptor beta chains from one sample in a study of blood T cell repertoires in COVID-19. Assay used: immunoSEQ multiplex PCR; TCRdb lists only in-frame clones, some missing. Of some 200,000 clones in the sample, around four fifths are singletons; the top ten hold roughly an eighth. Sample: peripheral blood. The receptors come from a man aged 25 to 40 with active or convalescent COVID-19. CDR3s include the opening cysteine and the closing phenylalanine or tryptophan. The order of the fields is V gene, J gene, CDR3 protein.

>TRBV6-6|TRBJ2-7
CASTWGDRGTIEQYF
>TRBV28|TRBJ2-3
CASSRTSGSGDTQYF
>TRBV24-1|TRBJ1-5
CATSVGRNQPQHF
>TRBV19|TRBJ1-4
CASSTGQSTNEKLFF
>TRBV10-3|TRBJ2-3
CAIRATSGERDTQYF
>TRBV30|TRBJ1-2
CAWSVEGRGYTF
>TRBV11-2|TRBJ2-3
CASSPVAGETTDTQYF
>TRBV28|TRBJ2-2
CASSPWNTGELFF
>TRBV21-1|TRBJ1-6
CASSKVGVDYNSPLHF
>TRBV25-1|TRBJ1-1
CASSDISQGWDTEAFF
>TRBV30|TRBJ2-7
CAWTRSGGEQYF
>TRBV19|TRBJ1-1
CASGTGGAEAFF
>TRBV7-9|TRBJ2-5
CASSLTGGETQYF
>TRBV4-3|TRBJ2-7
CASSQERGSYEQYF
>TRBV18|TRBJ1-5
CASSPDRSNQPQHF
>TRBV27|TRBJ2-6
CASSSQGAGANVLTF
>TRBV6-5|TRBJ1-1
CASSYNTGLNTEAFF
>TRBV28|TRBJ1-6
CASSLGGASNSPLHF
>TRBV19|TRBJ1-2
CASSIGAGGGYTF
>TRBV6-2/TRBV6-3|TRBJ2-3
CASSYRTGFSSTDTQYF
>TRBV19|TRBJ1-5
CASSDGSGPAQPQHF
>TRBV30|TRBJ1-2
CAWSNEYDSQGLTNYGYTF
>TRBV2|TRBJ2-3
CASSGLEAGGGDTQYF
>TRBV30|TRBJ1-5
CAWSPQVPSVGDPPQHF